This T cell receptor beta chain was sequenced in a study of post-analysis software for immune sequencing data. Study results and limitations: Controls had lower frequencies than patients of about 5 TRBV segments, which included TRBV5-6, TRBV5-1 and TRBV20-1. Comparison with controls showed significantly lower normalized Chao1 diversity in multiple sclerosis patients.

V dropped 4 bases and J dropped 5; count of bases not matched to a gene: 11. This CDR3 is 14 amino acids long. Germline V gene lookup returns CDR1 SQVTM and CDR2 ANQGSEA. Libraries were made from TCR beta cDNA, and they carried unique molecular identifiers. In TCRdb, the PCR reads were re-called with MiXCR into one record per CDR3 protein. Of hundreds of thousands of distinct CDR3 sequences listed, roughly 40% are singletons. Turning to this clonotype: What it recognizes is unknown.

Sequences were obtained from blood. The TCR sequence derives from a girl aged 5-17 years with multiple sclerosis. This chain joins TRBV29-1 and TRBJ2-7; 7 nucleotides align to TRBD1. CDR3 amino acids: CSVGSGQGVHEQYF. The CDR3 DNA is TGCAGCGTTGGTTCCGGGCAGGGGGTCCACGAGCAGTACTTC.